The T cell receptor beta chain described here comes from a study of blood T cell repertoires in COVID-19. Study summary: The United States, Italy and Spain supplied acute and convalescent COVID-19 samples. T cells, B-cell-depleted T cells, or PBMCs supplied cDNA or gDNA.

Sequencing was performed with immunoSEQ multiplex PCR; in TCRdb, only in-frame clones are kept and a portion is missing. The sample includes about 140,000 clones, around 88% of them seen just once. This clone appeared a single time. CDR1 SGHAT and CDR2 FQNNGV come from the germline V gene. This CDR3 spans 17 amino acids. The ends were cut back, 2 bases at V and 2 bases at J, with 19 bases in the middle. V is TRBV11-2 and J is TRBJ2-7, with a weak D call TRBD2 (5 bases). The sequenced sample consisted of peripheral blood. The TCR comes from a human donor in a cohort sampled during active COVID-19. In DNA, the CDR3 is TGTGCCAGCAGCTTACCCGGACTCCAGCTCCCTCCCTACGAGCAGTACTTC. It yields the protein CASSLPGLQLPPYEQYF.